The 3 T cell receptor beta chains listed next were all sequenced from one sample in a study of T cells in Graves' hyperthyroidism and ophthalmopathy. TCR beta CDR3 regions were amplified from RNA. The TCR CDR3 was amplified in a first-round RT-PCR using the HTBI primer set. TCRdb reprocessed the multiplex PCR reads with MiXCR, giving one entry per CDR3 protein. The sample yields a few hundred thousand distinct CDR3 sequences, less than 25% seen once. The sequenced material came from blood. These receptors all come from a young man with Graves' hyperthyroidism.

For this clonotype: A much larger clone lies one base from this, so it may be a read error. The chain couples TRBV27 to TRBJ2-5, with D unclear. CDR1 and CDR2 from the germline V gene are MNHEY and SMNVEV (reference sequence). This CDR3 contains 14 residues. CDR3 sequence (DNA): TGTGCCAGCAGTTTAAAGTCCAATCGAGAGACCAAGTACTTC. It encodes CASSLKSNRETKYF.

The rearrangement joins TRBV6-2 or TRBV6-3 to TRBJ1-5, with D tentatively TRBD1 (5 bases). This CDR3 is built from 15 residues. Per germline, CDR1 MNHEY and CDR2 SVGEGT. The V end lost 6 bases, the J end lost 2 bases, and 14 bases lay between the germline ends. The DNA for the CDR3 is TGTGCCAGCAGAAGGGGATCCTTGGGCAATCAGCCCCAGCATTTT. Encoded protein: CASRRGSLGNQPQHF.

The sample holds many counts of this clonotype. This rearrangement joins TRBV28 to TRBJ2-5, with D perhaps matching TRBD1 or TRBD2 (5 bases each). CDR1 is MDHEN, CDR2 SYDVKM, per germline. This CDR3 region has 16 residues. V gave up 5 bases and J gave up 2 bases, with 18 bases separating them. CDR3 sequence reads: CASSPAWGTLQETQYF. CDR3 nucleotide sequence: TGTGCCAGCAGTCCAGCTTGGGGGACCCTTCAAGAGACCCAGTACTTC.